This T cell receptor beta chain is drawn from a study of Ad26.COV2.S vaccination and SARS-CoV-2 variants. Whole-study context: Intramuscular Ad26.COV2.S at 5x10^10 or 1x10^11 viral particles. Findings of the study overall: Breadth and depth estimates from TCRs may understate total T cell responses. A substantial breadth of spike-specific CD8+ and CD4+ T cell responses after vaccination has been reported.

The assay was immunoSEQ multiplex PCR, and TCRdb's table has in-frame clones only and misses some. The sample lists 350,000 to 400,000 clones, around 85% occurring once. This CDR3 spans 14 amino acids. CDR1 is SGHAT and CDR2 is FQNNGV in the germline V gene. The V and J ends lost 3 bases and 2 bases, in that order; junction bases with no gene match: 1. Points on this clone: Its antigen remains unknown.

As for treatment: some 20 received Ad26.COV2.S at low or high dose, single or two shots; several received placebo; per-sample allocation not given. Material that was analyzed had been drawn on day 63 after the first vaccine or placebo injection. The rearrangement joins TRBV11-2 to TRBJ1-3; 7 positions match TRBD1. This clonotype was obtained from a person between 18 and 65 years old who received the Ad26.COV2.S COVID-19 vaccine or a placebo. The input for sequencing was peripheral blood, taken in a trial of Ad26.COV2.S vaccine versus placebo. The CDR3 region has the DNA TGTGCCAGCAGCTTCGGGACAGCTGGAAACACCATATATTTT. Amino acid sequence: CASSFGTAGNTIYF.